These 7 T cell receptor beta chains were all obtained from the same sample, sequenced in a study of blood T cell repertoires in COVID-19. This table comes from immunoSEQ multiplex PCR, and its TCRdb copy is limited to in-frame clones, with some not included. This table has 200,000 to 300,000 clones, around four fifths appearing once. The sample comprised peripheral blood. These receptors all come from a man aged 50-59 years with acute or convalescent COVID-19.

J is TRBJ2-2 and V is TRBV6-6, with D possibly being TRBD2 (5 bases). This CDR3 spans 14 amino acids. V was pared by 4 bases and J by 6 bases, with 12 bases between. Germline CDR1 MNHNY, CDR2 SVGAGI (reference sequence). The CDR3 reads CASSSRSRAGELFF. CDR3 bases: TGTGCCAGCAGTTCCCGGTCGCGGGCCGGGGAGCTGTTTTTT.

The chain employs TRBV24-1 and TRBJ2-2, with D tentatively TRBD2 (6 bases). Trimming left V 2 bases short and J 5 bases short, with 14 bases between. This CDR3 has 16 amino acids. Germline loops: CDR1 KGHDR, CDR2 SFDVKD. The CDR3 is CATSDWGEGRTGELFF. The CDR3 bases are TGTGCCACCAGTGATTGGGGGGAAGGTCGGACCGGGGAGCTGTTTTTT.

The rearrangement joins TRBV5-1 to TRBJ2-2; TRBD1 agrees at 8 bases. The V gene's germline CDR1 is SGHRS and CDR2 YFSETQ. This CDR3 has 15 residues. J was trimmed by 4 bases and V by 3 bases; bases with no gene match: 5. Written as DNA, the CDR3 is TGCGCCAGCAGCTCGGACAGGGCCTCCACCGGGGAGCTGTTTTTT. Its translation is CASSSDRASTGELFF. Full variable domain (outside the CDR3, taken from reference TRBV5-1 and TRBJ2-2): KAGVTQTPRYLIKTRGQQVTLSCSPISGHRSVSWYQQTPGQGLQFLFEYFSETQRNKGNFPGRFSGRQFSNSRSEMNVSTLELGDSALYLCASSSDRASTGELFFGEGSRLTVL.

This sequence joins TRBV12-3 or TRBV12-4 and TRBJ2-7; 7 bases match TRBD1. V gave up 5 bases and J gave up 6 bases; unmatched junction bases: 7. This CDR3 is 13 amino acids long. The CDR3 spells CASSPMTGREQYF. CDR3 nucleotides: TGTGCCAGCAGTCCAATGACAGGGCGCGAGCAGTACTTC.

V usage is TRBV6-5 and J usage is TRBJ1-1; possible D gene TRBD1, 6 bases. CDR1 and CDR2 (germline): MNHEY, SVGAGI. This CDR3 is 13 amino acids long. Trimming pared 5 bases from V and 4 bases from J, leaving 11 bases between. This CDR3 reads CASSNGGATEAFF. CDR3 DNA sequence: TGTGCCAGCAGTAACGGGGGGGCCACTGAAGCTTTCTTT.

V is TRBV2 and J is TRBJ2-3; 10 positions match TRBD2. The germline V gene encodes CDR1 SNHLY and CDR2 FYNNEI. Trimming cost V 8 bases and J 5 bases; bases outside gene matches: 7. There are 14 residues in the CDR3. As DNA, the CDR3 is TGTGCCAGCCAAAATAGCGGGGGGCGAGATACGCAGTATTTT. Translating it yields CASQNSGGRDTQYF.

The chain uses TRBV5-8 and TRBJ2-7; 13 positions match TRBD2. CDR3 length: 15 amino acids. Germline V CDR1 and CDR2: SGHTS, YDEGEE. V lost 2 bases and J lost 2; bases outside the gene matches: 1. In nucleotides, the CDR3 is TGTGCCAGCAGCTTTGGGACTAGCGGGACCTACGAGCAGTACTTC. Residues: CASSFGTSGTYEQYF.